The following is a TCR beta chain sequence with its context. The CDR3 consists of 16 residues. Per the germline V gene, CDR1 is KGHSH and CDR2 is LQKENI. V lost 3 bases to trimming and J lost 6 bases; unmatched junction nucleotides: 11. The data belong to a study of control samples from healthy donors and cancer patients. Clones were sequenced by immunoSEQ multiplex PCR, and TCRdb holds only the in-frame ones, with some missing. The sample has about 160,000 clones; 96% are singletons. The material sequenced was blood. V usage is TRBV18 and J usage is TRBJ1-5; TRBD1 aligns across 7 bases. The sequence was obtained from a woman aged 25 to 39 in good health. In DNA, the CDR3 is TGTGCCAGCTCACCCGACAGGGTGCTAGCGGCTCAGCCCCAGCATTTT. Amino acid sequence: CASSPDRVLAAQPQHF.